This TCR beta chain originates from a study of blood T cell repertoires in COVID-19 (dated by TCRdb to 2018 to 2020). For the study in its entirety: Collaborator samples came from the United States, Italy and Spain and covered acute and convalescent phases of COVID-19. The samples were drawn from the first 160 participants of the ongoing ImmuneRACE study and from 1,200 or so subjects provided by 6 global collaborators. The dataset comprised deeply sampled blood TCRbeta repertoires from subjects exposed to, actively infected with, or recovered from COVID-19. The sample metadata nearly always contained a de-identified subject ID, COVID-19 status, age in years and sex. The repertoires were released in a freely available public database meant as a resource for research on the immune response to SARS-CoV-2. Where HLA class I and class II types were available, the types were taken from metadata supplied by the sample provider, not from assay-based typing. The prospective study material was composed of cDNA or gDNA derived from T cells, B-cell-depleted T cells, or PBMCs.

TCRbeta CDR3 regions were amplified from genomic DNA using the immunoSEQ Assay, a bias-controlled multiplex PCR. The authors' pipeline ran thus. Nucleated cell counts per sample were estimated from amplification of reference gene primers within the assay. To quantify the absolute abundance of each unique TCRbeta CDR3 rearrangement, sequence reads were collapsed and filtered. For each sample, productive Simpson clonality was calculated as the square root of Simpson's diversity index over productive rearrangements. TCRdb limited this immuneACCESS table to in-frame rearrangements with V and J called. A share of clones is missing; checked studies link under half to unresolved V genes, and the rest is unexplained. The V and J calls and the clone size are those of that table, but D and trimming were determined from the DNA. The sample table holds 55,000 to 80,000 clones, of which over 65% were seen once. Around 0.83% of the sample is in the top ten clones.

Trimming at the junction amounts to 2 bases on V and 0 bases on J, and the germline ends lie 11 bases apart. In the germline V gene, CDR1 corresponds to MNHNS and CDR2 to SASEGT. Taken from cysteine to phenylalanine, the CDR3 has 16 residues. Only the CDR3 portion is preserved as DNA: 48 bases, with reading frame beginning at the first base. Points on this clone: The antigen it recognizes is unknown. No base-level quality is on record; no much larger clone is a single base apart.

On the study overall, not on this receptor specifically: The amount of clinical and demographic metadata varied by source and participant and was provided uncurated.

Each collaborating institution followed its own protocols to collect whole blood in K2EDTA tubes. For TCRbeta analysis, collaborators shipped samples as frozen whole blood, isolated PBMCs, or DNA extracted from either of those sample types. This TCR was sampled from a woman aged 70-85 years with acute or convalescent COVID-19. Material: peripheral blood. The rearranged segments are TRBV6-1 and TRBJ1-3; the D segment could be TRBD1, given 5 matching bases. The encoded CDR3 is CASSEKGKISGNTIYF. The sequenced DNA is TGTGCCAGCAGTGAAAAGGGGAAAATCTCTGGAAACACCATATATTTT.